This TCR beta chain appears in the sequencing data of a study of blood T cell repertoires in COVID-19. Study as a whole: Sources were T cells, B-cell-depleted T cells, or PBMCs; the material itself was cDNA or gDNA.

Assay used: immunoSEQ multiplex PCR; TCRdb lists only in-frame clones, some missing. The sample lists about 84,000 clones, about 73% occurring once. The CDR3 length is 15 residues. V lost 0 bases and J 3 bases, leaving 13 bases between the germline ends. Germline V CDR1 and CDR2: SGHDT, YYEEEE. The sequence derives from a man between 50 and 59 years old with active or convalescent COVID-19. The chain joins TRBV5-6 to TRBJ2-7, with D tentatively TRBD1 (5 bases). Material for sequencing was peripheral blood. CDR3 sequence reads: CASSLVAGKGYEQYF. The CDR3 DNA reads as TGTGCCAGCAGCTTGGTGGCAGGGAAGGGCTACGAGCAGTACTTC.